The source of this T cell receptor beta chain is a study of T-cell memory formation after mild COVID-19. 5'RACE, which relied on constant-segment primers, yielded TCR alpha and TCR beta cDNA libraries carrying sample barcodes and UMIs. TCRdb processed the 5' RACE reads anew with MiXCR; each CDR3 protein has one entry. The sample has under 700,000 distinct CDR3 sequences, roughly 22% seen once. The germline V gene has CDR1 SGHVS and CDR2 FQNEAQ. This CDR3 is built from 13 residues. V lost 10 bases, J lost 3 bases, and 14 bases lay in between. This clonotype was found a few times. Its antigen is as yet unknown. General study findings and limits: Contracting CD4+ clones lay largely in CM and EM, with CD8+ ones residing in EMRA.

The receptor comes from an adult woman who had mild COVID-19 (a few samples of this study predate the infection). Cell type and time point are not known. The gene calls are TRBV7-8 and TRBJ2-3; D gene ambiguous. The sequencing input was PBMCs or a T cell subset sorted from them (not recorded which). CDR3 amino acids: CAISSIATDTQYF. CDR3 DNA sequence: TGTGCCATCTCCTCTATCGCAACAGATACGCAGTATTTT.